This T cell receptor (beta chain) was captured in a study of beta chain features in type 1 diabetes. Study-wide context: Summed over all samples, the examined sorted cells came to roughly 110 million.

This clone has just a few counts. Its antigen remains unidentified. Expressed TCRB transcripts were sequenced after all isolated RNA was converted to cDNA. Sequencing of naive, central memory and regulatory T cell samples gave an average of about 3.7 million reads. TCRdb keeps only in-frame clones here, not all; method: immunoSEQ multiplex PCR. The table lists about 360,000 clones, about 12% of them singletons, with over 0.008% in the top ten. V was shortened by 3 bases and J by 5 bases, with 16 bases between the two germline ends. CDR1 is KGHSH, CDR2 LQKENI, per germline. This CDR3 has 15 amino acids. One heparinised draw, averaging roughly 0.12 L, was taken per donor. Notes on the study in general: The study found fewer insertions and more deletions at VDJ junctions in type 1 diabetes patients. Shorter TCRB CDR3s, moderately but significantly so, were found in Type 1 diabetes patients in all four CD4+ subsets.

The source of this sequence is a woman aged 18-29 years with type 1 diabetes. The chain couples TRBV18 to TRBJ2-5; D unresolved. What was sequenced was naive CD4+ T cells from blood. CDR3 region: CASSPRQARWETQYF. CDR3 coding DNA: TGTGCCAGCTCACCCCGGCAGGCTCGGTGGGAGACCCAGTACTTC.